This record looks at one T cell receptor (beta chain) sequence and its context. Generated by immunoSEQ multiplex PCR, the TCRdb table keeps only in-frame clones and is missing some. Of about 210,000 clones listed, roughly 94% are singletons. The length of the CDR3 is 13 residues. V was clipped by 2 bases and J by 8 bases; unmatched bases: 4. Germline V gene lookup returns CDR1 MGHRA and CDR2 YSYEKL. These data belong to a study of blood T cell repertoires in COVID-19. Study at large: Sources were T cells, B-cell-depleted T cells, or PBMCs; the material itself was cDNA or gDNA.

The receptor was isolated from a man aged 30-40 years with acute or convalescent COVID-19. Sample: peripheral blood. The chain links TRBV4-1 to TRBJ1-2; 8 bases align to TRBD1. This CDR3 is CASSQLGTGGYTF. The CDR3 region has the DNA TGCGCCAGCAGCCAACTAGGGACAGGAGGCTACACCTTC.